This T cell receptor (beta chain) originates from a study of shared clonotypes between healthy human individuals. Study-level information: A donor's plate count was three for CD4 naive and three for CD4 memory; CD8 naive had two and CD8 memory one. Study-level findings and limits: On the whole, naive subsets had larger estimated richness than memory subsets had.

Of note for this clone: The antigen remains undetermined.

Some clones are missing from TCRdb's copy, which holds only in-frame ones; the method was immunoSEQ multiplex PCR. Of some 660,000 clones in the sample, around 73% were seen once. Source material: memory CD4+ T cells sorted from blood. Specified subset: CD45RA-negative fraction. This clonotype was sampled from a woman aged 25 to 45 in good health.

The CDR3 nucleotides read TGTGCCAGCAGCCTAGGGCGGGACACTATAACCTACGAGCAGTACTTC. Translating it yields CASSLGRDTITYEQYF. The chain links TRBV5-4 to TRBJ2-7, with D perhaps matching TRBD1 or TRBD2 (6 bases each). Germline V gives CDR1 SGHNT, CDR2 YYREEE (reference sequence). V was trimmed by 4 bases and J by 2 bases, leaving 19 bases between them. The CDR3 totals 16 residues.